This T cell receptor beta chain was sequenced during a study of T cells in Graves' hyperthyroidism and ophthalmopathy. The TCR beta CDR3 regions underwent amplification using RNA transcripts as the source. The HTBI primer set was used in a first-round RT-PCR of the TCR CDR3. Each CDR3 protein is one row after TCRdb ran MiXCR on the multiplex PCR reads. The repertoire holds a few hundred thousand distinct CDR3 sequences, with approximately 15% as singletons. Pregnant or lactating patients were excluded, as were those with uncontrolled infection or other autoimmune disease. About 10 ml fresh peripheral blood yielded the PBMCs. With 4 bases clipped from V and 4 bases from J, the junction kept 5 bases outside the gene matches. Germline values: CDR1 SEHNR, CDR2 FQNEAQ (reference sequence). The CDR3 extends over 15 amino acids. In this sample, this clonotype turned up a few times.

The V and J genes are TRBV7-9 and TRBJ1-3; the match to TRBD1 covers 9 bases. Sequenced material: blood. The receptor was isolated from a woman aged 18-35 years with Graves' hyperthyroidism. In DNA form, the CDR3 reads TGTGCCAGCAGCTGGACAGGGGATAACGGAAACACCATATATTTT. Amino acids: CASSWTGDNGNTIYF.